A single sample is the source of the 9 T cell receptor beta chains below, sequenced in a study of vaccination effects on CD4 cells after COVID-19. Their specific antigens are unknown. Under the ViraFEST assay, PBMC were stimulated with viral peptide pools so that antigen-specific CD4+ T cells expanded. Sequencing was performed afterwards. Cultured cells yielded isolated CD4+ T cells after roughly 11 days. The assay was immunoSEQ multiplex PCR, and TCRdb's table has in-frame clones only and misses some. The sample holds under 80,000 clones, roughly 72% seen once. Sequencing used CD4+ T cells from PBMCs cultured with HCoV-229E spike peptides, obtained before COVID-19 vaccination. The receptors were sampled from a human donor who received a COVID-19 vaccine.

This clone was observed a handful of times. CDR3 residues: CASSQGGQGDNQPQHF. The CDR3, as DNA: TGTGCCAGCAGCCAGGGGGGACAGGGGGACAATCAGCCCCAGCATTTT. The genes are TRBV4-2 and TRBJ1-5, with 11 bases aligning to TRBD1. The CDR3 runs 16 residues. The ends lost 3 bases at V and 3 bases at J; junction bases unmatched: 4. Germline V CDR1 and CDR2: LGHNA, YNFKEQ.

V and J are TRBV5-6 and TRBJ2-5; unclear D gene. V gave up 0 bases and J gave up 7 bases, with 13 bases separating them. The CDR3 loop spans 14 amino acids. Germline loops: CDR1 SGHDT, CDR2 YYEEEE. The CDR3 region has the DNA TGTGCCAGCAGCTTGGACATACAGAGTGGGACCCAGTACTTC. It encodes CASSLDIQSGTQYF.

This chain joins TRBV5-1 and TRBJ2-1; D possibly uses TRBD1 or TRBD2 (6 bases each). CDR3 length: 15 amino acids. V gave up 9 bases and J gave up 4 bases, with 20 bases separating them. The germline V gene has CDR1 SGHRS and CDR2 YFSETQ. CDR3 amino acids: CATAEGGLPYNEQFF. CDR3 nucleotide sequence: TGCGCCACCGCCGAGGGGGGCCTCCCGTACAATGAGCAGTTCTTC.

In this sample, this clone turned up a few times. The rearrangement uses TRBV15 and TRBJ2-1, with D perhaps TRBD2 (6 bases). The V end lost 5 bases, the J end lost 9 bases, and 11 bases lay between the germline ends. Germline CDR1 LNHNV, CDR2 YYDKDF (reference sequence). This CDR3 is 12 amino acids long. CDR3 sequence (DNA): TGTGCCACCAGCTGGGGACTGGGTGAGCAGTTCTTC. It encodes CATSWGLGEQFF.

The chain combines TRBV6-5 with TRBJ1-3; D is ambiguous. Germline lookup yields CDR1 MNHEY and CDR2 SVGAGI. The CDR3 contains 14 residues. The V end was cut by 6 bases, the J end by 4 bases, with 13 bases between. The CDR3 sequence: CASSLTLAGNTIYF. The CDR3 bases are TGTGCCAGCAGCTTGACCCTGGCGGGAAACACCATATATTTT.

The rearrangement joins TRBV5-4 to TRBJ1-2; TRBD1 agrees at 7 bases. Germline V gene data show CDR1 as SGHNT and CDR2 as YYREEE (reference sequence). With 4 bases clipped from V and 6 bases from J, the junction kept 6 bases outside the gene matches. The CDR3 runs 13 residues. The DNA for the CDR3 is TGTGCCAGCAGCGTACAGGGGACCGATGGCTACACCTTC. It specifies CASSVQGTDGYTF.

The chain recombines TRBV7-6 with TRBJ2-3; 7 positions match TRBD1. The CDR3 is made up of 17 amino acids. The ends lost 2 bases at V and 2 bases at J; junction bases unmatched: 10. Germline V gives CDR1 SGHVS, CDR2 FNYEAQ. The chain's CDR3 is CASSLQPQGVITDTQYF. The DNA for the CDR3 is TGTGCCAGCAGCTTACAGCCCCAGGGGGTCATCACAGATACGCAGTATTTT.

The chain recombines TRBV7-9 with TRBJ1-2; a possible D gene is TRBD1 (5 bases). Germline loops: CDR1 SEHNR, CDR2 FQNEAQ (reference sequence). CDR3 length: 16 amino acids. V was cut by 5 bases and J by 6 bases, with 22 bases left in between. CDR3 bases: TGTGCCAGCAGCCGATCGTCGGGGGGTCTAACGCATGGCTACACCTTC. It specifies CASSRSSGGLTHGYTF. The full variable domain, rest sourced from reference TRBV7-9 and TRBJ1-2, is DTGVSQNPRHKITKRGQNVTFRCDPISEHNRLYWYRQTLGQGPEFLTYFQNEAQLEKSRLLSDRFSAERPKGSFSTLEIQRTEQGDSAMYLCASSRSSGGLTHGYTFGSGTRLTVV.

The chain has TRBV7-2 and TRBJ2-2; D remains unclear. The length of the CDR3 is 16 residues. Germline V gives CDR1 SGHTA, CDR2 FQGNSA. Between the trimmed V and J ends, which lost 3 bases and 4 bases, there was a span of 15 bases. This CDR3 is CASSFTMSSSTGELFF. CDR3 bases: TGTGCCAGCAGCTTCACAATGAGTTCGAGCACCGGGGAGCTGTTTTTT. The full variable domain, completed using reference TRBV7-2 and TRBJ2-2, is GAGVSQSPSNKVTEKGKDVELRCDPISGHTALYWYRQSLGQGLEFLIYFQGNSAPDKSGLPSDRFSAERTGGSVSTLTIQRTQQEDSAVYLCASSFTMSSSTGELFFGEGSRLTVL.